The 30 T cell receptor beta chains in this list originate from one sample, sequenced in a study of CD8 T cells in ankylosing spondylitis (dated by TCRdb to about 2017). The method behind the library was 5' RACE. Sequenced on an Illumina HiSeq 2500. Through fastp at Q25 and MiXCR, TCRdb rebuilt clones from the public reads, retaining in-frame beta chains. CDR3 protein duplicates are merged, each entry listing the most common genes and DNA. This sample comprises a few hundred thousand distinct CDR3 sequences, approximately 10% of them detected only once. The ten largest clones represent around 8.4% of the sample. Sequenced sample: blood, either unsorted or a sorted T cell fraction (not recorded which). These receptors were taken from a female donor with ankylosing spondylitis or in good health (not recorded which).

This clonotype was counted between two and nine times. The V and J genes are TRBV10-3 and TRBJ2-3; 9 bases match TRBD1. In germline, CDR1 is ENHRY, CDR2 SYGVKD. The CDR3 sequence is 15 residues long. V gave up 10 bases and J gave up 6 bases; unmatched junction bases: 14. CDR3 amino acids: CASRTARDRGDTQYF. DNA for the CDR3: TGTGCCAGCAGGACTGCCCGAGACAGGGGGGATACGCAGTATTTT.

In this sample, this clonotype turned up many times. The chain couples TRBV5-1 to TRBJ2-7; TRBD2 agrees at 9 bases. Germline V lookup: CDR1 SGHRS, CDR2 YFSETQ. There are 15 residues in the CDR3. V gave up 0 bases and J gave up 5 bases; unmatched junction bases: 6. The CDR3 bases are TGCGCCAGCAGCTTGGCCGGGACTAGCTCACACGAGCAGTACTTC. Translating gives CASSLAGTSSHEQYF.

Regarding this clonotype: A much larger clone differs by one base, so this may be a read error. This rearrangement joins TRBV20-1 to TRBJ2-7; 7 nucleotides match TRBD1. Germline V lookup: CDR1 DFQATT, CDR2 SNEGSKA (reference sequence). This CDR3 spans 17 amino acids. In DNA form, the CDR3 reads TGCTGTGCTAGAGAAATCCGCGGACAGGTCTTCCTTTACGAGCAGTACTTC. Amino acids: CCAREIRGQVFLYEQYF.

This clonotype was seen repeatedly, ten times or more. J is TRBJ2-1 and V is TRBV28; D is possibly TRBD2 (6 bases). Between the trimmed V and J ends, which lost 2 bases and 3 bases, there was a span of 11 bases. Germline V CDR1 and CDR2: MDHEN, SYDVKM. This CDR3 has 15 amino acids. CDR3 DNA sequence: TGTGCCAGCAGTTTAGTTCGGGGGATCTACAATGAGCAGTTCTTC. Amino acids: CASSLVRGIYNEQFF. Supplemented by reference TRBV28 and TRBJ2-1, the full variable domain reads DVKVTQSSRYLVKRTGEKVFLECVQDMDHENMFWYRQDPGLGLRLIYFSYDVKMKEKGDIPEGYSVSREKKERFSLILESASTNQTSMYLCASSLVRGIYNEQFFGPGTRLTVL.

This clonotype was found a few times. The gene calls are TRBV12-3 or TRBV12-4 and TRBJ2-7, with 11 bases fitting TRBD2. Trimming removed 6 bases from V and 2 bases from J; junction bases left unmatched: 12. The CDR3 has 17 amino acids. Written as DNA, the CDR3 is TGTGCCAGCAGATTCGGTAGCGGGAGGGCCTTGGCCTACGAGCAGTACTTC. Translation gives CASRFGSGRALAYEQYF.

There are many counts of this clonotype. The V call is TRBV9, the J call TRBJ2-5, with D perhaps given as TRBD1 or TRBD2 (5 bases each). Germline V CDR1 and CDR2: SGDLS, YYNGEE. V was trimmed by 1 base and J by 5 bases, leaving 12 bases between them. CDR3 size: 14 residues. In DNA, the CDR3 is TGTGCCAGCAGCGTATCAATGGGGGTGGAGACCCAGTACTTC. Its translation is CASSVSMGVETQYF.

This sequence joins TRBV20-1 and TRBJ1-2; perhaps TRBD1 as D (5 bases). Germline assignment: CDR1 DFQATT and CDR2 SNEGSKA (reference sequence). V was pared by 2 bases and J by 9 bases, with 13 bases between. CDR3 length: 12 residues. The CDR3 loop is CSARLPGWRYTF. The CDR3 nucleotides are TGCAGTGCTAGACTTCCAGGGTGGCGCTACACCTTC.

This clonotype has just one count. This chain joins TRBV3-1 and TRBJ1-1; no clear D. There are 14 residues in the CDR3. Germline V lookup: CDR1 LGHDT, CDR2 YNNKEL (reference sequence). Between the trimmed V and J ends, which lost 1 base and 2 bases, there was a span of 8 bases. The CDR3: CASSQGTQNTEAFF. The CDR3 DNA sequence: TGTGCCAGCAGCCAAGGGACCCAAAACACTGAAGCTTTCTTT.

There are many counts of this clonotype. The V gene is TRBV7-2, the J gene TRBJ2-7; 12 bases fit TRBD2. V lost 4 bases, J lost 2 bases, and 6 bases stayed unmatched. The CDR3 length is 16 residues. Looked up from germline, CDR1 is SGHTA and CDR2 is FQGNSA. The CDR3 nucleotides are TGTGCCAGCAGCTGGTCCGGGACTAGCGGGCCCTACGAGCAGTACTTC. It encodes CASSWSGTSGPYEQYF.

Many counts were recorded for this clonotype. The chain is built from TRBV10-3 and TRBJ2-7, with D maybe TRBD1 (6 bases). Germline V gene data show CDR1 as ENHRY and CDR2 as SYGVKD. The ends were cut back, 6 bases at V and 0 bases at J, with 15 bases in the middle. The CDR3 consists of 15 residues. The CDR3 sequence is CAISPRTASSYEQYF. The CDR3, as DNA: TGTGCCATCAGCCCCAGGACAGCCAGCTCCTACGAGCAGTACTTC.

The chain employs TRBV14 and TRBJ1-2; D is unresolved. Trimming took 0 bases from V and 3 from J, leaving 11 bases between them. The CDR3 extends over 15 amino acids. The germline V gene encodes CDR1 SGHDN and CDR2 FVKESK. Here the CDR3 reads CASSQDRRVHYGYTF. The CDR3 DNA follows: TGTGCCAGCAGCCAAGATCGTCGGGTTCACTATGGCTACACCTTC.

The sample holds many counts of this clonotype. The chain couples TRBV6-2 or TRBV6-3 to TRBJ2-7, with D tentatively TRBD1 (6 bases). There are 12 residues in the CDR3. Germline assignment: CDR1 MNHEY and CDR2 SVGEGT. Trimming pared 8 bases from V and 2 bases from J, leaving 10 bases between. The CDR3 reads CASGDTTYEQYF. The CDR3 bases are TGTGCCAGCGGGGACACCACCTACGAGCAGTACTTC.

This clonotype was counted between two and nine times. V gene TRBV30 combines with J gene TRBJ2-1; the D is unclear. Germline CDR1 is GTSNPN and CDR2 is SVGIG (reference sequence). V was shortened by 0 bases and J by 14 bases, with 11 bases between the two germline ends. This CDR3 has 11 amino acids. In DNA form, the CDR3 reads TGTGCCTGGAGTGTGGGATCATCGGAGTTCTTC. Translating gives CAWSVGSSEFF.

Regarding this clonotype: A much larger clone lies one base from this, so it may be a read error. A read error is likely, as this CDR3 ends without the conserved phenylalanine or tryptophan. The rearrangement links TRBV18 to TRBJ2-3, with 8 bases aligning to TRBD2. Germline V gene sequence: CDR1 KGHSH, CDR2 LQKENI. The trim removed 5 bases at V and 4 bases at J, leaving 11 bases unmatched. CDR3 size: 16 residues. CDR3 sequence reads: CASSRPGLEGADTQYY. The CDR3 bases are TGTGCCAGCTCAAGACCGGGACTAGAGGGTGCAGATACGCAGTATTAT.

As regards this clonotype: This may arise from a read error, as a much more abundant clone is one base away. The chain has TRBV20-1 and TRBJ1-2; D possibly corresponds to TRBD1 (5 bases). The CDR3 length is 13 residues. Germline CDR1 and CDR2: DFQATT and SNEGSKA (reference sequence). CDR3: CSARPGTNCGYTF. CDR3 bases: TGCAGTGCCAGACCAGGGACTAACTGTGGCTACACCTTC.

This clonotype was seen ten or more times. The V gene is TRBV6-6, the J gene TRBJ1-1; no clear D gene. Germline CDR1 MNHNY, CDR2 SVGAGI (reference sequence). Trimming stripped 3 bases from V and 0 bases from J, with 5 bases between. The CDR3 is 13 residues long. CDR3 residues: CASSYGMNTEAFF. The CDR3 bases are TGTGCCAGCAGTTATGGAATGAACACTGAAGCTTTCTTT.

This clonotype was detected many times. The V gene is TRBV20-1, the J gene TRBJ2-7; 7 nucleotides line up with TRBD1. J was trimmed by 6 bases and V by 6 bases; bases with no gene match: 11. From germline, CDR1 is DFQATT and CDR2 SNEGSKA (reference sequence). The CDR3 length is 13 residues. CDR3 DNA sequence: TGCAGTGCCCACAAACAGGGGTTGGGCGAGCAGTACTTC. Translating it yields CSAHKQGLGEQYF.

Ten or more counts support this clonotype. The V call is TRBV28, the J call TRBJ2-5; no reliable D call. CDR3 length equals 10 residues. With 6 bases removed from V and 7 bases from J, the gap between germline ends came to 6 bases. Germline V gene lookup returns CDR1 MDHEN and CDR2 SYDVKM. The DNA of the CDR3 is TGTGCCAGCAGCTCCAGGACCCAGTACTTC. Amino acids: CASSSRTQYF.

The chain is built from TRBV7-2 and TRBJ1-2; the D is unclear. The CDR3 runs to 14 residues. In germline, CDR1 is SGHTA, CDR2 FQGNSA. Trimming took 1 base from V and 8 from J, leaving 14 bases between them. The CDR3 loop is CASSLVATLGGYTF. CDR3 bases: TGTGCCAGCAGCTTAGTAGCGACGTTAGGGGGCTACACCTTC. Full variable domain (rest looked up from reference TRBV7-2 and TRBJ1-2): GAGVSQSPSNKVTEKGKDVELRCDPISGHTALYWYRQSLGQGLEFLIYFQGNSAPDKSGLPSDRFSAERTGGSVSTLTIQRTQQEDSAVYLCASSLVATLGGYTFGSGTRLTVV.

This clonotype was detected only a few times. The CDR3 sequence: CASSLRDQETQYF. The CDR3 DNA reads as TGTGCCAGCAGTTTAAGGGACCAAGAGACCCAGTACTTC. The J gene is TRBJ2-5, the V gene TRBV27; D gene ambiguous. Looked up from germline, CDR1 is MNHEY and CDR2 is SMNVEV (reference sequence). CDR3 length equals 13 residues. V dropped 2 bases and J dropped 0 bases, with 4 bases sitting between them.

Many counts were recorded for this clonotype. This sequence joins TRBV5-1 and TRBJ2-1; 9 bases fit TRBD2. In germline, CDR1 is SGHRS, CDR2 YFSETQ. With V trimmed by 4 bases and J by 1 base, 12 bases remained unmatched. The CDR3 runs to 18 residues. CDR3 loop: CASSGQRGALGSYNEQFF. The CDR3 DNA is TGCGCCAGCAGCGGCCAGCGGGGGGCGTTGGGTTCCTACAATGAGCAGTTCTTC.

This clonotype was seen many times. The chain links TRBV29-1 to TRBJ2-5, with D unresolved. Trimming removed 7 bases from V and 5 bases from J, with 8 bases in between. This CDR3 is 10 amino acids long. Germline V gene data show CDR1 as SQVTM and CDR2 as ANQGSEA. The CDR3 protein is CSAASETQYF. CDR3 DNA: TGCAGCGCTGCTTCCGAGACCCAGTACTTC. Looking up the rest from reference TRBV29-1 and TRBJ2-5 gives the full variable domain: SAVISQKPSRDICQRGTSLTIQCQVDSQVTMMFWYRQQPGQSLTLIATANQGSEATYESGFVIDKFPISRPNLTFSTLTVSNMSPEDSSIYLCSAASETQYFGPGTRLLVL.

The rearrangement uses TRBV2 and TRBJ2-7, with a tentative D call TRBD1 (5 bases). V gave up 4 bases and J gave up 1 base, with 11 bases separating them. The CDR3 covers 14 residues. Germline CDR1 reads SNHLY; CDR2 reads FYNNEI. The CDR3 DNA is TGTGCCAGCAGTGTGACAGCACCTTCCTACGAGCAGTACTTC. It specifies CASSVTAPSYEQYF. Looking up the rest from reference TRBV2 and TRBJ2-7 gives the full variable domain: EPEVTQTPSHQVTQMGQEVILRCVPISNHLYFYWYRQILGQKVEFLVSFYNNEISEKSEIFDDQFSVERPDGSNFTLKIRSTKLEDSAMYFCASSVTAPSYEQYFGPGTRLTVT.

V gene TRBV6-2 or TRBV6-3 combines with J gene TRBJ2-1; maybe TRBD2 (7 bases). There are 15 residues in the CDR3. Germline CDR1 is MNHEY and CDR2 is SVGEGT. V was clipped by 6 bases and J by 7 bases, with 19 bases between them. The CDR3 nucleotides read TGTGCCAGCAGCCTTGGGGGGGCTCAACAGAATGAGCAGTTCTTC. It encodes CASSLGGAQQNEQFF.

This clonotype was counted ten times or more. The V gene is TRBV9, the J gene TRBJ1-5; D is unresolved. The CDR3 length is 14 residues. V was trimmed by 4 bases and J by 7 bases, leaving 15 bases between them. From germline, CDR1 is SGDLS and CDR2 YYNGEE. This CDR3 reads CASSPGLINQPQHF. CDR3 in DNA: TGTGCCAGCAGCCCCGGACTAATCAACCAGCCCCAGCATTTT.

This clonotype was observed a few times. The V and J genes are TRBV5-6 and TRBJ2-4, with 8 bases aligning to TRBD2. With 1 base clipped from V and 7 bases from J, the junction kept 4 bases outside the gene matches. This CDR3 contains 14 residues. CDR1 and CDR2 from the germline V gene are SGHDT and YYEEEE. The CDR3 here is CASSLPGGDNIQYF. The CDR3 coding sequence is TGTGCCAGCAGCTTGCCGGGGGGGGATAACATTCAGTACTTC.

This chain uses TRBV20-1 with TRBJ1-5; tentative D call: TRBD1 (5 bases). CDR3 length: 16 amino acids. V dropped 3 bases and J dropped 4 bases, with 19 bases sitting between them. CDR1 is DFQATT, CDR2 SNEGSKA, per germline (reference sequence). CDR3 coding DNA: TGCAGTGCTAGCGATGGGACTCTTGGGCCGAATCAGCCCCAGCATTTT. Translated: CSASDGTLGPNQPQHF.

The chain links TRBV24-1 to TRBJ2-7; 8 nucleotides agree with TRBD1. CDR1 is KGHDR and CDR2 is SFDVKD in the germline V gene. The CDR3 consists of 12 residues. Trimming cost V 10 bases and J 6 bases; bases outside gene matches: 7. The CDR3 sequence: CATGQGAFEQYF. CDR3 nucleotides: TGTGCCACGGGGCAGGGGGCTTTCGAGCAGTACTTC.

V is TRBV2 and J is TRBJ1-1; the match to TRBD1 covers 7 bases. The V segment lost 11 bases and the J segment 5 bases; nucleotides outside the gene matches: 26. Germline-derived CDR1 and CDR2 are SNHLY and FYNNEI. The CDR3 has 18 amino acids. The CDR3 nucleotides read TGTGCCCGCTGTTTCCGCCTCTCGTCAGGGGGAAGGGAAACTGAAGCTTTCTTT. It specifies CARCFRLSSGGRETEAFF.

This clonotype appeared many times. The chain employs TRBV7-3 and TRBJ2-1; a possible D gene is TRBD1 (6 bases). V was clipped by 6 bases and J by 10 bases, with 16 bases between them. There are 13 residues in the CDR3. CDR1 is SGHTA and CDR2 is FQGTGA in the germline V gene. The CDR3 region is CASRATGSGEQFF. Written as DNA, the CDR3 is TGTGCCAGCAGAGCTACAGGGTCAGGAGAGCAGTTCTTC.